This T cell receptor beta chain was sequenced in a study of shared clonotypes between healthy human individuals. The assay ran at deep level. The data were produced by immunoSEQ multiplex PCR, yet TCRdb's version contains in-frame clones alone and is incomplete. The data contain 450,000 to 700,000 clones, roughly 95% of them singletons. Naive CD8 populations comprised CD45RO-negative cells positively selected for CCR7, excluding terminally differentiated effector memory CD45RA+ cells. Germline V gene sequence: CDR1 SGHVS, CDR2 FQNEAQ. The CDR3 loop spans 16 amino acids. Trimming took 0 bases from V and 3 from J, leaving 15 bases between them.

Sequenced: naive CD8+ T cells sorted from blood. This receptor was taken from a woman in her thirties in good health. V gene TRBV7-8 combines with J gene TRBJ2-7, with a possible D match to TRBD2 (5 bases). CDR3 amino acids: CASSLAGSLGVYEQYF. In DNA form, the CDR3 reads TGTGCCAGCAGCTTAGCAGGGTCGCTGGGAGTCTACGAGCAGTACTTC.